The clone carrying this T cell receptor (beta chain) appeared many times. This record comes from a study of human T cells and chemical hapten exposure. Time point defined: patch test 2, 6 weeks after DPC sensitization. Regarding treatment: therapeutic diphenylcyclopropenone sensitization with weekly scalp DPC. Total RNA came from unfractionated whole blood. Trimming shortened V by 7 bases and J by 0 bases, and 13 bases separated the two germline ends. This CDR3 is built from 16 residues. TCRdb re-derived calls from the RACE reads in MiXCR, one entry per CDR3 protein. The sample shows under 100,000 distinct CDR3 sequences, less than 11% of them seen only once.

The sequenced sample was whole blood, obtained in connection with sensitization to the hapten diphenylcyclopropenone (DPC). The clonotype originates from a woman aged 45-60 years with alopecia areata. Some clones in this sample may be carry-over from other donors' samples. The chain is built from TRBV6-7 and TRBJ2-6; no clear D. TRBV6-7 is noted as an ORF with a role that remains uncertain. The CDR3 region has the DNA TGTGCCAGCAAGGAGCAAGTCCCCTCTGGGGCCAACGTCCTGACTTTC. This codes for CASKEQVPSGANVLTF.